A single sample is the source of the 30 T cell receptor beta chains below, sequenced in a study of T-cell reconstitution after alpha-beta-depleted transplantation in children. As it was prepared, the TCRbeta library received unique molecular identifiers. Using its own MiXCR run on the PCR reads, TCRdb lists one record per CDR3 protein. The data contain about 7,900 distinct CDR3 sequences, around 32% of them singletons. This sample comprised peripheral blood, obtained 60 days after TCRalphabeta/CD19-depleted stem cell transplant. Receptor source: a boy younger than two who had a stem cell transplant for SCID, so the T cells may come from the graft donor.

Ten or more counts support this clonotype. Possible read error: a much larger clone is one base away. V gene TRBV20-1 combines with J gene TRBJ1-6; D is ambiguous. This CDR3 region has 16 residues. The germline V gene has CDR1 DFQATT and CDR2 SNEGSKA (reference sequence). This CDR3 reads CCARDLESSYNSPLHF. CDR3 DNA sequence: TGCTGTGCTAGAGATCTTGAGAGCTCCTATAATTCACCCCTCCACTTT.

The J gene is TRBJ2-7, the V gene TRBV29-1, with no clear D. In germline, CDR1 is SQVTM, CDR2 ANQGSEA. The V end lost 5 bases, the J end lost 6 bases, and 11 bases lay between the germline ends. The CDR3 spans 11 residues. This CDR3 reads CSVLHGLEQYF. The CDR3 DNA follows: TGCAGCGTTCTCCATGGGCTCGAGCAGTACTTC.

The CDR3 region is CSAKRRREYNEQFF. CDR3 DNA sequence: TGCAGTGCTAAGCGGAGGCGAGAATACAATGAGCAGTTCTTC. The V and J genes are TRBV20-1 and TRBJ2-1; possible D gene TRBD2, 5 bases. V was shortened by 4 bases and J by 4 bases, with 14 bases between the two germline ends. Germline CDR1 and CDR2: DFQATT and SNEGSKA (reference sequence). This CDR3 has 14 residues.

By share, this clonotype counts as medium-sized (0.01 to 0.1%). The chain couples TRBV15 to TRBJ1-5; D unclear. The germline V gene encodes CDR1 LNHNV and CDR2 YYDKDF (reference sequence). The CDR3 loop spans 17 amino acids. The germline V and J ends were trimmed by 1 base and 0 bases, with 13 bases remaining between them. The CDR3 region has the DNA TGTGCCACCAGCAGAGTGCATACGCTCCATAGCAATCAGCCCCAGCATTTT. It is translated as CATSRVHTLHSNQPQHF.

This sequence joins TRBV7-9 and TRBJ2-7, with D tentatively TRBD2 (6 bases). The CDR3 spans 14 residues. The germline V gene encodes CDR1 SEHNR and CDR2 FQNEAQ (reference sequence). V was cut by 3 bases and J by 3 bases, with 12 bases left in between. The CDR3 DNA follows: TGTGCCAGCAGCTTTGCGGGACTCAGCTACGAGCAGTACTTC. Translated, it gives CASSFAGLSYEQYF.

This clonotype has a single count. The chain is built from TRBV20-1 and TRBJ2-5, with 11 bases lining up with TRBD2. In germline, CDR1 is DFQATT, CDR2 SNEGSKA (reference sequence). The CDR3 is 15 residues long. V trimming: 2 bases; J trimming: 3 bases; junction bases outside the gene matches: 5. CDR3 sequence reads: CSARRTSGSEETQYF. CDR3 nucleotides: TGCAGTGCTAGACGAACTAGCGGGAGCGAAGAGACCCAGTACTTC.

The chain couples TRBV6-4 to TRBJ2-2; 7 bases fit TRBD2. This CDR3 contains 15 residues. CDR1 and CDR2 (germline): MRHNA, SNTAGT. The trim removed 6 bases at V and 2 bases at J, leaving 6 bases unmatched. The CDR3 DNA follows: TGTGCCAGCAGACGAAGCGGGACCAACACCGGGGAGCTGTTTTTT. The encoded protein is CASRRSGTNTGELFF.

This clonotype was seen a handful of times. V and J are TRBV11-2 and TRBJ2-7, with 10 nucleotides matching TRBD1. The CDR3 consists of 12 residues. CDR1 SGHAT and CDR2 FQNNGV come from the germline V gene. J gave up 12 bases and V 5 bases, and 7 bases lay outside the gene matches. The CDR3 region has the DNA TGTGCCAGCAGCCAAAGCCGGGACAGGGGGTACTTC. Protein: CASSQSRDRGYF.

By frequency in the sample, this clonotype is medium-sized (0.01 to 0.1%). This rearrangement joins TRBV12-3 or TRBV12-4 to TRBJ1-1; no definite D call. Trimming took off 3 bases at V and 1 base at J, with 12 bases between the two ends. This CDR3 contains 15 residues. For the CDR3, the DNA is TGTGCCAGCAGTTTCCCGCGACTGACGAACACTGAAGCTTTCTTT. Encoded protein: CASSFPRLTNTEAFF.

The chain is built from TRBV7-9 and TRBJ1-1, with D perhaps matching TRBD1 (6 bases). V gave up 5 bases and J gave up 0 bases, with 13 bases separating them. The V gene's germline CDR1 is SEHNR and CDR2 FQNEAQ (reference sequence). The CDR3 is 15 residues long. CDR3 DNA: TGTGCCAGCAGCGATATGGGACAAATGAACACTGAAGCTTTCTTT. It encodes CASSDMGQMNTEAFF.

By sample share, this clonotype is medium-sized. The chain links TRBV12-3 or TRBV12-4 to TRBJ2-4; 8 bases match TRBD1. This CDR3 is 15 amino acids long. The trim removed 3 bases at V and 6 bases at J, leaving 7 bases unmatched. CDR3: CASSFFGQGGNIQYF. CDR3 DNA: TGTGCCAGCAGTTTCTTCGGACAGGGTGGAAACATTCAGTACTTC.

The chain recombines TRBV25-1 with TRBJ2-1; 13 nucleotides align to TRBD2. J lost 1 base, V lost 5 bases, and 20 bases had no gene match. The CDR3 is made up of 22 amino acids. Looked up from germline, CDR1 is MGHDK and CDR2 is SYGVNS. CDR3 in amino acids: CASSFGSAPGLAGLPSYNEQFF. CDR3 nucleotide sequence: TGTGCCAGCAGTTTTGGTTCGGCACCGGGACTAGCGGGACTTCCTTCCTACAATGAGCAGTTCTTC.

V is TRBV7-9 and J is TRBJ2-7; a weak D match, TRBD2 (5 bases). CDR3 size: 13 residues. Germline lookup yields CDR1 SEHNR and CDR2 FQNEAQ (reference sequence). Trimming removed 10 bases at V and 3 bases at J, with 16 bases between. CDR3 bases: TGTGCCACCTTAAAGGACTGGAGCTACGAGCAGTACTTC. This encodes CATLKDWSYEQYF.

This clonotype was recorded at least ten times. The chain links TRBV6-5 to TRBJ1-6; unclear D gene. Trimming removed 1 base from V and 2 bases from J, with 9 bases in between. The germline CDR1 and CDR2 sequences are MNHEY and SVGAGI. The CDR3 loop spans 16 amino acids. The CDR3 nucleotides are TGTGCCAGCAGTTACTTCGTTGGGACCTATAATTCACCCCTCCACTTT. It specifies CASSYFVGTYNSPLHF.

This clonotype was seen more than once but under ten times. With a much larger clone just one base away, this may be a read error. This chain connects TRBV6-1 to TRBJ1-2, with TRBD1 matching 8 bases. Germline-derived CDR1 and CDR2 are MNHNS and SASEGT. With 10 bases clipped from V and 5 bases from J, the junction kept 18 bases outside the gene matches. The CDR3 contains 16 residues. The CDR3 region is CATRGSPGQVGYGYTF. The CDR3 region has the DNA TGTGCCACCCGGGGCAGTCCGGGACAGGTGGGGTATGGCTACACCTTC.

By its share, this clonotype is medium-sized (0.01 to 0.1%). V usage is TRBV20-1 and J usage is TRBJ2-7; the match to TRBD1 covers 11 bases. Per germline, CDR1 DFQATT and CDR2 SNEGSKA (reference sequence). The CDR3 is made up of 15 amino acids. The junction had 4 bases not matched to a gene; V was cut back by 1 base and J by 2 bases. CDR3 protein: CSARGTGGPTYEQYF. DNA for the CDR3: TGCAGTGCTAGAGGGACAGGGGGCCCTACCTACGAGCAGTACTTC.

A single count supports this clonotype. The J gene is TRBJ2-1, the V gene TRBV27; D possibly corresponds to TRBD2 (5 bases). V shed 10 bases and J shed 7 bases, with 20 bases lying between them. CDR3 length: 14 amino acids. From germline, CDR1 is MNHEY and CDR2 SMNVEV (reference sequence). CDR3 loop: CATTPHLERNEQFF. In DNA form, the CDR3 reads TGTGCCACAACCCCCCACCTTGAGCGGAATGAGCAGTTCTTC.

This clonotype appeared many times. V usage is TRBV7-8 and J usage is TRBJ1-2; perhaps TRBD1 as D (6 bases). The V gene's germline CDR1 is SGHVS and CDR2 FQNEAQ. This CDR3 has 16 residues. Deletions cut 5 bases from V and 4 bases from J, with 20 bases between. The CDR3 DNA sequence: TGTGCCAGCAGCCCCCGGGGGGCAGGGTCCCGCTATGGCTACACCTTC. Translating gives CASSPRGAGSRYGYTF.

This clonotype is judged medium-sized. The chain links TRBV5-1 to TRBJ1-6; D perhaps matches TRBD1 (5 bases). The V and J ends lost 2 bases and 9 bases respectively, with 9 bases between them. The CDR3 is 13 amino acids. Germline CDR1 and CDR2: SGHRS and YFSETQ. The CDR3: CASSFDSSSPLHF. The CDR3 DNA sequence: TGCGCCAGCAGCTTCGACAGTTCTTCACCCCTCCACTTT.

The CDR3 here is CASSSPQGTYNEQFF. CDR3 bases: TGTGCCAGCAGCTCCCCGCAGGGGACCTACAATGAGCAGTTCTTC. This chain connects TRBV7-8 to TRBJ2-1, with D perhaps TRBD1 (6 bases). CDR1 is SGHVS and CDR2 is FQNEAQ in the germline V gene. The CDR3 totals 15 residues. Between the trimmed V and J ends, which lost 4 bases and 2 bases, there was a span of 12 bases.

The table lists this clonotype with many counts. V and J are TRBV20-1 and TRBJ1-2, with unresolved D. CDR1 is DFQATT and CDR2 is SNEGSKA in the germline V gene (reference sequence). Trimming stripped 5 bases from V and 7 bases from J, with 17 bases between. The CDR3 contains 13 residues. CDR3: CSAHRKRYAGYTF. In DNA form, the CDR3 reads TGCAGTGCTCATAGAAAGCGCTACGCTGGCTACACCTTC.

The V and J genes are TRBV12-3 or TRBV12-4 and TRBJ2-1, with TRBD2 matching over 13 bases. With 3 bases clipped from V and 8 bases from J, the junction kept 7 bases outside the gene matches. This CDR3 is built from 16 residues. DNA for the CDR3: TGTGCCAGCAGTTTCCCGGGACTAGCGGGATCATATGAGCAGTTCTTC. This sequence encodes CASSFPGLAGSYEQFF.

In its sample, this clonotype was seen many times. The rearrangement uses TRBV20-1 and TRBJ1-3, with a tentative D call TRBD1 (6 bases). Trimming shortened V by 1 base and J by 4 bases, and 20 bases separated the two germline ends. The CDR3 extends over 17 amino acids. Germline CDR1 DFQATT, CDR2 SNEGSKA (reference sequence). In DNA, the CDR3 is TGCAGTGCTAGAGGCCTCACAGGGTTTTCCTCGGGAAACACCATATATTTT. Translation gives CSARGLTGFSSGNTIYF.

By frequency in the sample, this clonotype is medium-sized. The chain has TRBV7-9 and TRBJ1-5; no clear D gene. V was cut by 4 bases and J by 3 bases, with 7 bases left in between. The CDR3 length is 13 residues. Per the germline V gene, CDR1 is SEHNR and CDR2 is FQNEAQ (reference sequence). The CDR3 DNA reads TGTGCCAGCAGCTGGCATCCCAATCAGCCCCAGCATTTT. It is translated as CASSWHPNQPQHF.

By its share, this clonotype is medium-sized (0.01 to 0.1%). The chain is built from TRBV6-2 or TRBV6-3 and TRBJ2-4; a possible D gene is TRBD1 (6 bases). Germline V gives CDR1 MNHEY, CDR2 SVGEGT. The CDR3 covers 15 residues. The V end lost 2 bases, the J end lost 0 bases, and 8 bases lay between the germline ends. The CDR3, as DNA: TGTGCCAGCAGTTACAGGGGGAAAGCCAAAAACATTCAGTACTTC. Protein sequence: CASSYRGKAKNIQYF.

By sample share, this clonotype is medium-sized (0.01 to 0.1%). V and J are TRBV4-1 and TRBJ2-1, with 10 bases matching TRBD2. V was pared by 5 bases and J by 8 bases, with 9 bases of the junction left unmatched. Germline lookup yields CDR1 MGHRA and CDR2 YSYEKL. The CDR3 runs to 15 residues. The CDR3 DNA is TGCGCCAGCAGCATAGGACTAGCGGCACGGGATGAGCAGTTCTTC. Amino acid sequence: CASSIGLAARDEQFF.

The chain employs TRBV28 and TRBJ2-2, with 7 nucleotides matching TRBD1. Germline values: CDR1 MDHEN, CDR2 SYDVKM. After removal of 8 bases from V and 2 bases from J, the junction contained 5 bases not matched to a gene. The CDR3 totals 14 residues. This CDR3 is CASHRGPNTGELFF. CDR3 sequence (DNA): TGTGCCAGCCACAGGGGTCCCAACACCGGGGAGCTGTTTTTT.

This clonotype is medium-sized (0.01 to 0.1%) within its sample. The chain carries TRBV2 and TRBJ2-7; TRBD1 agrees at 7 bases. V lost 10 bases to trimming and J lost 2 bases; unmatched junction nucleotides: 11. CDR1 is SNHLY, CDR2 FYNNEI, per germline. The CDR3 sequence is 14 residues long. CDR3 in DNA: TGTGCCACCCAATCCCGGGACAGACCCTACGAGCAGTACTTC. Encoded protein: CATQSRDRPYEQYF.

This clonotype was counted only a few times. CDR3 nucleotide sequence: TGTGCCAGCAGTTTTCCCCCCAACATCGCAGATACGCAGTATTTT. It yields the protein CASSFPPNIADTQYF. The chain carries TRBV12-3 or TRBV12-4 and TRBJ2-3; D is unresolved. V lost 3 bases to trimming and J lost 4 bases, with 14 bases between them. The length of the CDR3 is 15 residues.

The chain links TRBV24-1 to TRBJ2-5; 15 nucleotides align to TRBD2. Germline CDR1 and CDR2: KGHDR and SFDVKD. This CDR3 spans 16 amino acids. The V and J ends lost 3 bases and 5 bases, in that order; junction bases with no gene match: 3. The CDR3 here is CATSDGLAGGGETQYF. CDR3 sequence (DNA): TGTGCCACCAGTGATGGACTAGCGGGAGGGGGGGAGACCCAGTACTTC.